The entry below gives a single T cell receptor (beta chain) sequence along with its context. The sample is drawn from a study of OX40 agonist ivuxolimab in advanced cancers. Patients with a history of autoimmune disease or on systemic immunosuppression were excluded. Trimming removed 6 bases from V and 8 bases from J, with 13 bases in between. CDR1 is DFQATT and CDR2 is SNEGSKA in the germline V gene (reference sequence). The CDR3 is 11 residues long. Profiling relied on immunoSEQ multiplex PCR, and the TCRdb table lists in-frame clones only, not all of them. The table shows 85,000 to 100,000 clones, with roughly 90% occurring only once.

The chain links TRBV20-1 to TRBJ1-2; D unclear. Sequencing was performed on CD4+ or CD8+ T cells sorted from blood, taken in a trial of the OX40 agonist ivuxolimab. This receptor was identified in an adult with an advanced solid tumor such as melanoma, head and neck, liver or kidney cancer. DNA for the CDR3: TGCAGTGCCTCATCAGGTCTAGGCTACACCTTC. Encoded protein: CSASSGLGYTF.